The next 32 T cell receptor beta chains were all read from a single sample in a study of blood T cell repertoires in COVID-19. Profiling relied on immunoSEQ multiplex PCR, and the TCRdb table lists in-frame clones only, not all of them. The table records 250,000 to 300,000 clones, roughly four fifths of them present only once. Sequenced sample: PBMCs or T cells enriched from blood (not recorded which). The receptor source for this set is a man aged 25-45 years with acute COVID-19.

This clone appeared a few times. The same CDR3 can be traced to other DNA sequences in this sample. CDR3: CASSERSTDTQYF. In DNA, the CDR3 is TGTGCCAGCAGTGAGAGGAGCACAGATACGCAGTATTTT. This chain uses TRBV6-4 with TRBJ2-3, with D uncertain. The germline V and J ends were trimmed by 3 bases and 0 bases, with 4 bases remaining between them. Germline CDR1 reads MRHNA; CDR2 reads SNTAGT. The CDR3 contains 13 residues.

CDR3 DNA sequence: TGCGCCAGCAGCTTGGCCGGGGATGGCGGGGAGCTGTTTTTT. Translating it yields CASSLAGDGGELFF. The chain combines TRBV5-1 with TRBJ2-2; a possible D gene is TRBD2 (5 bases). This CDR3 has 14 amino acids. Trimming stripped 0 bases from V and 7 bases from J, with 10 bases between. Germline lookup yields CDR1 SGHRS and CDR2 YFSETQ.

This rearrangement joins TRBV6-5 to TRBJ2-2; D is uncertain. V dropped 2 bases and J dropped 4 bases, with 11 bases sitting between them. The CDR3 covers 15 residues. Germline loops: CDR1 MNHEY, CDR2 SVGAGI. CDR3 in amino acids: CASSYVPRLTGELFF. CDR3 nucleotide sequence: TGTGCCAGCAGTTACGTTCCCAGACTCACCGGGGAGCTGTTTTTT.

CDR3 loop: CASSLSGGRGAETQYF. As DNA, the CDR3 is TGTGCCAGCAGCTTATCCGGCGGGCGGGGCGCAGAGACCCAGTACTTC. The chain employs TRBV11-2 and TRBJ2-5, with D tentatively TRBD2 (6 bases). The CDR3 is made up of 16 amino acids. The V gene's germline CDR1 is SGHAT and CDR2 FQNNGV. Trimming left V 2 bases short and J 4 bases short, with 17 bases between.

This chain connects TRBV18 to TRBJ1-1, with D possibly matching TRBD1 (5 bases). The CDR3 runs 14 residues. Germline loops: CDR1 KGHSH, CDR2 LQKENI. With 4 bases removed from V and 5 bases from J, the gap between germline ends came to 14 bases. DNA of the CDR3: TGTGCCAGCTCACATCGGGGGGACGGGACTGAAGCTTTCTTT. This translates into CASSHRGDGTEAFF.

The V gene is TRBV4-1, the J gene TRBJ1-5; TRBD1 agrees at 7 bases. The V segment lost 2 bases and the J segment 7 bases; nucleotides outside the gene matches: 8. The CDR3 extends over 15 amino acids. Looked up from germline, CDR1 is MGHRA and CDR2 is YSYEKL. CDR3 in DNA: TGCGCCAGCAGCCAACAGACAGGGATTCCCCAGCCCCAGCATTTT. It translates to CASSQQTGIPQPQHF.

The count of this clone is one. J is TRBJ2-7 and V is TRBV21-1; the listed D gene, TRBD1, was not tested against the DNA. TRBV21-1 is a pseudogene locus. The CDR3 length is 14 residues. The CDR3 protein is CAPAGGRMYYEQYV. DNA of the CDR3: TGTGCCCCTGCTGGGGGCCGCATGTACTACGAGCAGTACGTC.

The V gene is TRBV2, the J gene TRBJ1-2, with D unresolved. The CDR3 extends over 12 amino acids. Germline loops: CDR1 SNHLY, CDR2 FYNNEI. Trimming cost V 6 bases and J 4 bases, with 9 bases left between them. The CDR3 nucleotides are TGTGCCAGCAGGGCAGATTCCTATGGCTACACCTTC. It is translated as CASRADSYGYTF.

The chain is built from TRBV2 and TRBJ2-1, with 8 nucleotides matching TRBD2. The CDR3 consists of 16 residues. Germline-derived CDR1 and CDR2 are SNHLY and FYNNEI. V lost 6 bases, J lost 4 bases, and 11 bases stayed unmatched. This chain's CDR3 is CASRARGGGLYNEQFF. The DNA for the CDR3 is TGTGCCAGCAGAGCCAGGGGCGGGGGGTTATACAATGAGCAGTTCTTC.

The rearrangement uses TRBV4-1 and TRBJ2-1; D is unclear. The CDR3 runs 16 residues. Germline V gene data show CDR1 as MGHRA and CDR2 as YSYEKL. The V end was cut by 1 base, the J end by 0 bases, with 10 bases between. CDR3: CASSQVARSSYNEQFF. The CDR3 nucleotides read TGCGCCAGCAGCCAAGTGGCGAGGAGCTCCTACAATGAGCAGTTCTTC.

The rearrangement uses TRBV4-1 and TRBJ2-1, with 13 bases fitting TRBD2. Trimming at V came to 3 bases and at J to 8 bases, leaving 7 bases not matched to a gene. Germline V gives CDR1 MGHRA, CDR2 YSYEKL. The CDR3 has 16 amino acids. The CDR3 coding sequence is TGCGCCAGCAGCCAGGTACTAGCGGGGGGGCTCGATGAGCAGTTCTTC. The encoded protein is CASSQVLAGGLDEQFF.

This rearrangement joins TRBV27 to TRBJ1-4; D remains ambiguous. The CDR3 is 12 residues long. Looked up from germline, CDR1 is MNHEY and CDR2 is SMNVEV (reference sequence). V was clipped by 6 bases and J by 0 bases, with 2 bases between them. The CDR3: CASSTTNEKLFF. CDR3 nucleotide sequence: TGTGCCAGCAGCACAACTAATGAAAAACTGTTTTTT.

The chain employs TRBV11-3 and TRBJ2-1; 10 bases align to TRBD2. The germline CDR1 and CDR2 sequences are SGHNT and YENEEA. The CDR3 totals 14 residues. V lost 1 base, J lost 9 bases, and 3 bases stayed unmatched. CDR3 sequence: CASSLVSGRTEQFF. The DNA for the CDR3 is TGTGCCAGCAGCTTAGTTAGCGGGAGGACTGAGCAGTTCTTC. The complete variable domain, with remaining parts taken from reference TRBV11-3 and TRBJ2-1, reads EAGVVQSPRYKIIEKKQPVAFWCNPISGHNTLYWYLQNLGQGPELLIRYENEEAVDDSQLPKDRFSAERLKGVDSTLKIQPAELGDSAVYLCASSLVSGRTEQFFGPGTRLTVL.

CDR3 amino acids: CASSSPGQGDYGYTF. In nucleotides, the CDR3 is TGCGCCAGCAGCTCACCGGGACAGGGTGACTATGGCTACACCTTC. The chain links TRBV5-1 to TRBJ1-2, with 9 positions matching TRBD1. J gave up 3 bases and V 3 bases, and 6 bases lay outside the gene matches. Germline V gives CDR1 SGHRS, CDR2 YFSETQ. The CDR3 consists of 15 residues.

This chain uses TRBV15 with TRBJ2-1; TRBD1 might be the D (5 bases). The CDR3 consists of 13 residues. V shed 1 base and J shed 7 bases, with 8 bases lying between them. CDR1 LNHNV and CDR2 YYDKDF come from the germline V gene (reference sequence). CDR3 loop: CATSRGPGNEQFF. The CDR3 nucleotides are TGTGCCACCAGCAGAGGACCAGGGAATGAGCAGTTCTTC.

J is TRBJ2-3 and V is TRBV29-1, with TRBD2 matching 11 bases. The CDR3 loop spans 13 amino acids. Germline trimming cut 6 bases from V and 5 bases from J; bases unmatched to any gene: 4. Germline lookup yields CDR1 SQVTM and CDR2 ANQGSEA. CDR3 nucleotide sequence: TGCAGCGTAGCCGGGACTAGCGGAGATACGCAGTATTTT. Its translation is CSVAGTSGDTQYF.

J is TRBJ1-2 and V is TRBV7-8; D uncertain. This CDR3 is built from 13 residues. Trimming took off 3 bases at V and 3 bases at J, with 8 bases between the two ends. Germline CDR1 and CDR2: SGHVS and FQNEAQ. The CDR3 region has the DNA TGTGCCAGCAGCTTGGGCGGGGACTATGGCTACACCTTC. Protein product: CASSLGGDYGYTF.

The rearrangement uses TRBV7-8 and TRBJ1-2; D unresolved. CDR1 is SGHVS and CDR2 is FQNEAQ in the germline V gene. The CDR3 is 13 amino acids. V lost 2 bases, J lost 1 base, and 5 bases lay in between. In DNA form, the CDR3 reads TGTGCCAGCAGCTTACCGGGTAACTATGGCTACACCTTC. Residues: CASSLPGNYGYTF.

This sequence joins TRBV2 and TRBJ1-1; no clear D gene. The CDR3 sequence is 14 residues long. CDR1 and CDR2 (germline): SNHLY, FYNNEI. Trimming left V 3 bases short and J 7 bases short, with 15 bases between. In DNA form, the CDR3 reads TGTGCCAGCAGTGAGGGGAGTAAGCTTAATGAAGCTTTCTTT. Its protein is CASSEGSKLNEAFF.

This clone came up once. The J gene is TRBJ1-6, the V gene TRBV25-1, with D unresolved. In germline, CDR1 is MGHDK, CDR2 SYGVNS. The CDR3 runs to 15 residues. V lost 2 bases, J lost 3 bases, and 8 bases lay in between. The CDR3 region has the DNA TGTGCCAGCAGTGAAGCACAGATCTATAATTCACCCCTCCACTTT. This encodes CASSEAQIYNSPLHF. The variable domain in full, completed from reference TRBV25-1 and TRBJ1-6, reads EADIYQTPRYLVIGTGKKITLECSQTMGHDKMYWYQQDPGMELHLIHYSYGVNSTEKGDLSSESTVSRIRTEHFPLTLESARPSHTSQYLCASSEAQIYNSPLHFGNGTRLTVT.

This chain links TRBV5-1 with TRBJ1-4, with no clear D. CDR1 SGHRS and CDR2 YFSETQ come from the germline V gene. Trimming left V 0 bases short and J 0 bases short, with 12 bases between. The CDR3 contains 17 residues. The CDR3 region is CASSLGPHPATNEKLFF. CDR3 bases: TGCGCCAGCAGCTTGGGGCCCCACCCCGCAACTAATGAAAAACTGTTTTTT.

V and J are TRBV13 and TRBJ2-1; maybe TRBD2 (7 bases). V shed 4 bases and J shed 3 bases, with 13 bases lying between them. Germline V gene sequence: CDR1 PRHDT, CDR2 FYEKMQ (reference sequence). The CDR3 sequence is 15 residues long. CDR3 residues: CASSSRGTNYNEQFF. The CDR3, as DNA: TGTGCCAGCAGCTCTAGGGGGACTAACTACAATGAGCAGTTCTTC.

The chain links TRBV5-4 to TRBJ2-3; perhaps TRBD2 as D (6 bases). The CDR3 spans 16 residues. Trimming cost V 0 bases and J 1 base, with 12 bases left between them. Germline V gene sequence: CDR1 SGHNT, CDR2 YYREEE (reference sequence). Here the CDR3 reads CASSLAGGGGTDTQYF. CDR3 nucleotides: TGTGCCAGCAGCTTGGCCGGGGGTGGGGGCACAGATACGCAGTATTTT.

The table lists this clone with a few counts. Here the CDR3 reads CASAEGQGAYEQYV. Written as DNA, the CDR3 is TGTGCCAGCGCAGAAGGACAGGGGGCTTACGAGCAGTACGTC. The chain has TRBV28 and TRBJ2-7; 11 bases line up with TRBD1. CDR1 MDHEN and CDR2 SYDVKM come from the germline V gene. The CDR3 runs to 14 residues. The V gene end was trimmed by 8 bases and the J gene end by 4 bases; junction bases not matched to a gene: 7.

The rearrangement links TRBV6-5 to TRBJ1-6; D perhaps matches TRBD1 (6 bases). The V end lost 7 bases, the J end lost 6 bases, and 10 bases lay between the germline ends. The germline gives CDR1 MNHEY, CDR2 SVGAGI. The length of the CDR3 is 13 residues. CDR3: CASTRGGNSPLHF. CDR3 DNA sequence: TGTGCCAGCACCAGGGGCGGTAATTCACCCCTCCACTTT.

In DNA form, the CDR3 reads TGTGCCAGCAGCCAAGGACAGCCCAATCAGCCCCAGCATTTT. Translating it yields CASSQGQPNQPQHF. The chain couples TRBV3-1 (or the pseudogene TRBV3-2) to TRBJ1-5, with D perhaps TRBD1 (5 bases). Trimming left V 1 base short and J 3 bases short, with 7 bases between. The CDR3 has 14 residues. Looked up from germline, CDR1 is LGHDT and CDR2 is YNNKEL (reference sequence).

The chain employs TRBV5-6 and TRBJ2-7, with a possible D match to TRBD2 (5 bases). V lost 4 bases, J lost 0 bases, and 8 bases lay in between. The CDR3 extends over 13 amino acids. Per germline, CDR1 SGHDT and CDR2 YYEEEE. The CDR3 DNA reads as TGTGCCAGCAGCCGGCGGGCCTCCTACGAGCAGTACGTC. It encodes CASSRRASYEQYV.

V and J are TRBV7-9 and TRBJ1-4, with TRBD1 as a possible D gene (5 bases). The germline V gene encodes CDR1 SEHNR and CDR2 FQNEAQ (reference sequence). V was pared by 5 bases and J by 4 bases, with 23 bases between. This CDR3 is 18 amino acids long. The DNA for the CDR3 is TGTGCCAGCAGCCGATCCGCCCTTATTAGGCAGGGTAATGAAAAACTGTTTTTT. Protein product: CASSRSALIRQGNEKLFF.

This chain links TRBV27 with TRBJ1-2; weak D call: TRBD1 (6 bases). The CDR3 length is 13 residues. Germline lookup yields CDR1 MNHEY and CDR2 SMNVEV (reference sequence). V was trimmed by 6 bases and J by 8 bases, leaving 16 bases between them. The CDR3 bases are TGTGCCAGCAGCTTCACAGGGTCGGGGGGCTACACCTTC. Amino acids: CASSFTGSGGYTF.

On this clone: The junction does not match germline at one end; this may be a read error. This chain uses TRBV5-1 with TRBJ2-3; D unresolved. CDR1 and CDR2 from the germline V gene are SGHRS and YFSETQ. This CDR3 spans 15 amino acids. Written as DNA, the CDR3 is TGTGCCAGCAGCCTGGACGTGACTAGCACAGATACGCAGTATTTT. Protein sequence: CASSLDVTSTDTQYF.

V is TRBV24-1 and J is TRBJ2-1; 10 nucleotides line up with TRBD1. The V gene end was trimmed by 3 bases and the J gene end by 10 bases; junction bases not matched to a gene: 8. The CDR3 is made up of 15 amino acids. Germline V lookup: CDR1 KGHDR, CDR2 SFDVKD. The CDR3 coding sequence is TGTGCCACCAGTGATCTTAGACAGGGGGCACTGGAGCAGTTCTTC. Its translation: CATSDLRQGALEQFF.

The chain couples TRBV10-3 to TRBJ2-1; 8 bases are a match to TRBD1. The germline CDR1 and CDR2 sequences are ENHRY and SYGVKD. V shed 6 bases, J shed 6 bases, and the junction held 4 bases outside the gene matches. The CDR3 is 13 amino acids. CDR3 nucleotides: TGTGCCATCAGACAGGGGGTAATCAATGAGCAGTTCTTC. This encodes CAIRQGVINEQFF.